The 24 T cell receptor beta chains reported below all come from one sample, sequenced in a study of T cell changes during pregnancy in multiple sclerosis. Sequenced by immunoSEQ multiplex PCR; TCRdb stores in-frame clones only, minus some. The data hold tens of thousands of clones, with 75% to 90% observed a single time. Sequences were derived from peripheral blood, sampled in the first trimester of pregnancy. Receptor source: a female donor in good health, enrolled as a control in a pregnancy study.

The sample holds a few counts of this clone. The chain recombines TRBV11-3 with TRBJ1-1; the D is unclear. The CDR3 runs to 11 residues. The germline CDR1 and CDR2 sequences are SGHNT and YENEEA. Trimming pared 5 bases from V and 6 bases from J, leaving 7 bases between. The CDR3 here is CASSMGAEAFF. CDR3 DNA: TGTGCCAGCAGCATGGGAGCTGAAGCTTTCTTT.

V usage is TRBV5-6 and J usage is TRBJ1-2, with 9 positions matching TRBD1. Germline loops: CDR1 SGHDT, CDR2 YYEEEE. J lost 7 bases, V lost 4 bases, and 14 bases had no gene match. The CDR3 extends over 16 amino acids. The CDR3 nucleotides are TGTGCCAGCAGCGAACCGGGACAGGGCTACTCGGGTGGCTACACCTTC. It translates to CASSEPGQGYSGGYTF. The full variable domain, with the rest looked up from reference TRBV5-6 and TRBJ1-2, is DAGVTQSPTHLIKTRGQQVTLRCSPKSGHDTVSWYQQALGQGPQFIFQYYEEEERQRGNFPDRFSGHQFPNYSSELNVNALLLGDSALYLCASSEPGQGYSGGYTFGSGTRLTVV.

V and J are TRBV27 and TRBJ2-5; D possibly corresponds to TRBD2 (6 bases). In germline, CDR1 is MNHEY, CDR2 SMNVEV (reference sequence). V lost 0 bases to trimming and J lost 4 bases, with 9 bases between them. The CDR3 totals 14 residues. CDR3 DNA sequence: TGTGCCAGCAGTTTATCGGTGGAGGGAGAGACCCAGTACTTC. This translates into CASSLSVEGETQYF.

CDR3 DNA: TGTGCCAGCAGCCAAGCCGGGACTAGCGGCACAGATACGCAGTATTTT. Protein product: CASSQAGTSGTDTQYF. This chain connects TRBV4-2 to TRBJ2-3; 10 nucleotides align to TRBD2. V was pared by 1 base and J by 1 base, with 2 bases of the junction left unmatched. The germline V gene has CDR1 LGHNA and CDR2 YNFKEQ. The CDR3 consists of 16 residues.

The V gene is TRBV27, the J gene TRBJ2-7; perhaps TRBD1 as D (5 bases). V shed 7 bases and J shed 1 base, with 17 bases lying between them. In germline, CDR1 is MNHEY, CDR2 SMNVEV (reference sequence). This CDR3 region has 15 residues. CDR3 residues: CASIPYGQGSYEQYF. The CDR3 region has the DNA TGTGCCAGCATCCCCTACGGACAAGGGTCCTACGAGCAGTACTTC.

The chain recombines TRBV5-4 with TRBJ2-5; the match to TRBD2 covers 13 bases. This CDR3 spans 15 amino acids. Losses at the gene ends were 5 bases for V and 2 bases for J; bases not matched to a gene: 3. Germline loops: CDR1 SGHNT, CDR2 YYREEE (reference sequence). CDR3 DNA: TGTGCCAGCAGATGGGGACTAGCGGGGCAAGAGACCCAGTACTTC. Amino acid sequence: CASRWGLAGQETQYF.

In this sample, this clone turned up once. This chain links TRBV15 with TRBJ1-1, with 7 bases that match TRBD1. With 3 bases clipped from V and 4 bases from J, the junction kept 8 bases outside the gene matches. CDR1 and CDR2 from the germline V gene are LNHNV and YYDKDF (reference sequence). This CDR3 has 15 residues. CDR3 in amino acids: CATSRIQGYGTEAFF. The CDR3 bases are TGTGCCACCAGCAGGATACAGGGGTATGGCACTGAAGCTTTCTTT.

V and J are TRBV6-1 and TRBJ2-7; tentatively, D is TRBD1 (6 bases). Per the germline V gene, CDR1 is MNHNS and CDR2 is SASEGT. The CDR3 length is 16 residues. V was cut by 4 bases and J by 6 bases, with 22 bases left in between. CDR3 sequence (DNA): TGTGCCAGCAGTGCCCGACTCAGGGGAGCGGAGCGCGAGCAGTACTTC. Translating it yields CASSARLRGAEREQYF.

Here the CDR3 reads CASSEASGGATETQYF. CDR3 sequence (DNA): TGTGCCAGCAGTGAGGCTAGCGGGGGGGCCACGGAGACCCAGTACTTC. This rearrangement joins TRBV6-1 to TRBJ2-5; TRBD2 matches at 12 bases. The CDR3 is made up of 16 amino acids. V shed 3 bases and J 5 bases; nucleotides not matched to a gene: 7. Germline lookup yields CDR1 MNHNS and CDR2 SASEGT.

The V call is TRBV6-4, the J call TRBJ2-1; TRBD1 matches 9 bases. V trimming: 3 bases; J trimming: 8 bases; junction bases outside the gene matches: 5. This CDR3 is 14 amino acids long. CDR1 and CDR2 from the germline V gene are MRHNA and SNTAGT. DNA for the CDR3: TGTGCCAGCAGTGATGGGACAGGGATTCATGAGCAGTTCTTC. Translation: CASSDGTGIHEQFF.

V gene TRBV6-4 combines with J gene TRBJ1-5; D possibly corresponds to TRBD1 (5 bases). Trimming cost V 2 bases and J 5 bases, with 13 bases left between them. From germline, CDR1 is MRHNA and CDR2 SNTAGT. CDR3 length: 15 amino acids. The CDR3 loop is CASSDRRQPHQPQHF. DNA of the CDR3: TGTGCCAGCAGTGACCGTAGACAGCCACATCAGCCCCAGCATTTT.

This clone occurred once. The genes are TRBV30 and TRBJ1-6; TRBD1 is a possible D gene (6 bases). The V end was cut by 1 base, the J end by 3 bases, with 16 bases between. The CDR3 runs 17 residues. Per germline, CDR1 GTSNPN and CDR2 SVGIG (reference sequence). The CDR3 DNA reads TGTGCCTGGAGTGACGGACAGAGCAATTACTATAATTCACCCCTCCACTTT. This encodes CAWSDGQSNYYNSPLHF.

This clone was counted only a few times. V gene TRBV27 combines with J gene TRBJ1-1; possibly TRBD1 for D (5 bases). Germline V lookup: CDR1 MNHEY, CDR2 SMNVEV (reference sequence). The CDR3 covers 14 residues. V dropped 2 bases and J dropped 5 bases, with 12 bases sitting between them. CDR3 DNA: TGTGCCAGCAGTTTACGGGGTGGGGGGACTGAAGCTTTCTTT. It encodes CASSLRGGGTEAFF.

The chain joins TRBV5-6 to TRBJ1-1, with 8 nucleotides matching TRBD1. Per the germline V gene, CDR1 is SGHDT and CDR2 is YYEEEE. Losses at the gene ends were 4 bases for V and 2 bases for J; bases not matched to a gene: 4. The CDR3 is 14 amino acids. Written as DNA, the CDR3 is TGTGCCAGCAGCCTTGACAGGGGAAACACTGAAGCTTTCTTT. Translation gives CASSLDRGNTEAFF. Full variable domain (remainder filled in from reference TRBV5-6 and TRBJ1-1): DAGVTQSPTHLIKTRGQQVTLRCSPKSGHDTVSWYQQALGQGPQFIFQYYEEEERQRGNFPDRFSGHQFPNYSSELNVNALLLGDSALYLCASSLDRGNTEAFFGQGTRLTVV.

The gene calls are TRBV5-5 and TRBJ2-5; 14 positions agree with TRBD2. Trimming at V came to 4 bases and at J to 1 base, leaving 6 bases not matched to a gene. Per the germline V gene, CDR1 is SGHKS and CDR2 is YYEKEE (reference sequence). The CDR3 is made up of 17 amino acids. The CDR3 loop is CASSPEGLAGVQETQYF. As DNA, the CDR3 is TGTGCCAGCAGCCCCGAGGGACTAGCGGGGGTCCAAGAGACCCAGTACTTC.

The chain carries TRBV27 and TRBJ1-2; maybe TRBD1 (5 bases). Deletions cut 5 bases from V and 4 bases from J, with 17 bases between. Germline CDR1 MNHEY, CDR2 SMNVEV (reference sequence). This CDR3 has 15 residues. The CDR3 loop is CASSGGNGPIYGYTF. The CDR3 DNA reads TGTGCCAGCAGTGGGGGGAATGGGCCCATCTATGGCTACACCTTC.

The genes are TRBV5-6 and TRBJ1-4; 9 bases are shared with TRBD1. The CDR3 covers 16 residues. Germline values: CDR1 SGHDT, CDR2 YYEEEE. V shed 2 bases and J 5 bases; nucleotides not matched to a gene: 7. The DNA of the CDR3 is TGTGCCAGCAGCTTCGGGACAGGGCTACGAAATGAAAAACTGTTTTTT. Translation gives CASSFGTGLRNEKLFF.

The chain recombines TRBV7-3 with TRBJ1-1; 10 positions agree with TRBD1. The junction had 7 bases not matched to a gene; V was cut back by 1 base and J by 5 bases. Germline V CDR1 and CDR2: SGHTA, FQGTGA. The CDR3 covers 16 residues. CDR3 in DNA: TGTGCCAGCAGCTTAATGGGACAGGGGATTGGGACTGAAGCTTTCTTT. This encodes CASSLMGQGIGTEAFF.

J is TRBJ1-2 and V is TRBV6-5; 12 bases line up with TRBD1. Germline CDR1 and CDR2: MNHEY and SVGAGI. This CDR3 spans 15 amino acids. V trimming: 5 bases; J trimming: 7 bases; junction bases outside the gene matches: 8. The CDR3 loop reads CASSRGGQGAPGYTF. The CDR3 DNA reads as TGTGCCAGCAGTCGCGGGGGACAGGGGGCTCCTGGCTACACCTTC.

This chain connects TRBV4-1 to TRBJ2-7; 7 bases agree with TRBD2. Trimming took 0 bases from V and 4 from J; bases not matched to a gene: 9. This CDR3 has 16 amino acids. The germline V gene encodes CDR1 MGHRA and CDR2 YSYEKL. CDR3 region: CASSQDRSGEGYEQYF. CDR3 bases: TGCGCCAGCAGCCAAGATCGGTCCGGGGAGGGTTACGAGCAGTACTTC.

The chain is built from TRBV6-1 and TRBJ1-1; D is possibly TRBD1 (6 bases). The germline V gene encodes CDR1 MNHNS and CDR2 SASEGT. This CDR3 has 11 residues. Trimming left V 2 bases short and J 11 bases short, with 9 bases between. The CDR3 region has the DNA TGTGCCAGCAGTGAAACAGGGTGGGCTTTCTTT. Protein product: CASSETGWAFF.

The chain recombines TRBV4-1 with TRBJ2-7, with D maybe TRBD2 (7 bases). The germline gives CDR1 MGHRA, CDR2 YSYEKL. This CDR3 comprises 16 residues. The V and J ends lost 3 bases and 0 bases respectively, with 15 bases between them. The CDR3 bases are TGCGCCAGCAGCCAGAGGGGGGGGGAGAGCTCCTACGAGCAGTACTTC. It encodes CASSQRGGESSYEQYF.

V gene TRBV28 combines with J gene TRBJ2-6; 7 nucleotides line up with TRBD2. This CDR3 is 17 amino acids long. V shed 6 bases, J shed 0 bases, and the junction held 8 bases outside the gene matches. Germline values: CDR1 MDHEN, CDR2 SYDVKM. CDR3 sequence (DNA): TGTGCCAGCAGGTCCCGGGACTACCTCTCTGGGGCCAACGTCCTGACTTTC. This sequence encodes CASRSRDYLSGANVLTF. The whole variable domain, remainder taken from reference TRBV28 and TRBJ2-6, is DVKVTQSSRYLVKRTGEKVFLECVQDMDHENMFWYRQDPGLGLRLIYFSYDVKMKEKGDIPEGYSVSREKKERFSLILESASTNQTSMYLCASRSRDYLSGANVLTFGAGSRLTVL.

This sequence joins TRBV4-2 and TRBJ2-7, with TRBD1 identical over 7 bases. Germline V gene sequence: CDR1 LGHNA, CDR2 YNFKEQ. CDR3 length: 16 residues. Germline trimming cut 1 base from V and 3 bases from J; bases unmatched to any gene: 9. In DNA, the CDR3 is TGTGCCAGCAGCCAAGGCCACCGGACAGGAGACTACGAGCAGTACTTC. This sequence encodes CASSQGHRTGDYEQYF.